A selection of T cell receptor beta chains follows, all from one sample in a study of neurological immune-mediated disorders. TCRdb called the 5' RACE reads again in MiXCR, with one record for every CDR3 protein. This sample has approximately 49,000 distinct CDR3 sequences, with 10% found just once. The sample was PBMCs. Receptors were obtained from a woman between 40 and 55 years old in good health. Both conserved end residues are part of each CDR3. D genes are given only for firm matches. Not all rows give a size; the values are once, few, many and, for expanded clones, a class.

TRBJ1-6	TRBV5-1	TRBD1	many	CASTRGQRNSPLHF	TGCGCCAGCACCCGGGGACAGCGTAATTCACCCCTCCACTTT
TRBJ2-3	TRBV7-2	NA	many	CASSLVLGGGTDTQYF	TGTGCCAGCAGCTTAGTACTAGGGGGAGGCACAGATACGCAGTATTTT
TRBJ1-2	TRBV20-1	NA	NA	CSAIDRTGMGGYTF	TGCAGTGCTATAGATCGTACAGGGATGGGTGGCTACACCTTC
TRBJ2-7	TRBV20-1	NA	many	CSARDGSPYEQYF	TGCAGTGCTAGAGATGGGAGTCCCTACGAGCAGTACTTC
TRBJ1-1	TRBV12-3/TRBV12-4	TRBD1	many	CASSKGGTVSRAFF	TGTGCCAGCAGTAAAGGCGGGACAGTCAGTAGGGCTTTCTTT
TRBJ1-2	TRBV5-6	NA	many	CASSMDGQFLGYTF	TGTGCCAGCAGCATGGACGGACAGTTCTTAGGCTACACCTTC
TRBJ2-2	TRBV24-1	TRBD1	many	CATARSGQANTGELFF	TGTGCCACCGCCAGGAGTGGACAGGCGAACACCGGGGAGCTGTTTTTT
TRBJ1-2	TRBV7-2	NA	many	CASSLGGDPYGYTF	TGTGCCAGCAGCTTAGGTGGGGACCCCTATGGCTACACCTTC
TRBJ2-7	TRBV5-1	TRBD2	many	CASSFGTSGSWTYEQYF	TGCGCCAGCAGCTTTGGGACTAGCGGGAGCTGGACCTACGAGCAGTACTTC
TRBJ2-7	TRBV25-1	NA	NA	CSSSPSGRRVGDEQYF	TGTTCCAGCAGTCCCTCGGGACGGAGGGTAGGGGACGAGCAGTACTTC
TRBJ1-6	TRBV5-5	NA	many	CASSLAQNTGNSPLHF	TGTGCCAGCAGCTTGGCCCAGAACACCGGAAATTCACCCCTCCACTTT
TRBJ2-2	TRBV4-1	NA	many	CASSQRGGGGSTGELFF	TGCGCCAGCAGCCAGAGGGGCGGAGGGGGCAGCACCGGGGAGCTGTTTTTT
TRBJ1-1	TRBV4-1	TRBD1	many	CASSRDRGTEAFF	TGCGCCAGCAGCCGGGACAGGGGAACTGAAGCTTTCTTT
TRBJ2-6	TRBV5-1	NA	many	CASSLGTGANVLTF	TGCGCCAGCAGCTTGGGTACCGGGGCCAACGTCCTGACTTTC
TRBJ2-1	TRBV14	TRBD2	many	CASSQLAGVYYNEQFF	TGTGCCAGCAGCCAACTGGCGGGAGTGTACTACAATGAGCAGTTCTTC
TRBJ2-1	TRBV27	TRBD2	many	CASSLRGLAYEQFF	TGTGCCAGCAGTCTTCGAGGACTAGCCTATGAGCAGTTCTTC
TRBJ1-1	TRBV9	NA	many	CASTVLGNTEAFF	TGTGCCAGCACCGTCCTAGGGAACACTGAAGCTTTCTTT
TRBJ2-1	TRBV14	TRBD2	many	CASSPGGGQFF	TGTGCCAGCAGCCCCGGGGGGGGGCAGTTCTTC
TRBJ1-1	TRBV5-1	TRBD1	many	CASSLRSDRDEAFF	TGCGCCAGCAGCTTGAGATCAGACAGGGATGAAGCTTTCTTT
TRBJ2-5	TRBV4-3	TRBD2	NA	CASSHGLARGSETQYF	TGCGCCAGCAGCCACGGACTAGCGAGAGGGTCAGAGACCCAGTACTTC
TRBJ2-2	TRBV6-2/TRBV6-3	NA	NA	CASTRDTGELFF	TGTGCCAGCACGAGGGACACCGGGGAGCTGTTTTTT
TRBJ1-5	TRBV6-5	TRBD1	many	CASRKTGVNQPQHF	TGTGCCAGCAGAAAGACAGGGGTTAATCAGCCCCAGCATTTT
TRBJ1-1	TRBV6-5	NA	many	CASSYRGGRSTEAFF	TGTGCCAGCAGTTATCGAGGAGGGCGAAGCACTGAAGCTTTCTTT
TRBJ1-3	TRBV7-3	NA	many	CASGGPSSGNTIYF	TGTGCCAGCGGTGGACCGAGCTCTGGAAACACCATATATTTT